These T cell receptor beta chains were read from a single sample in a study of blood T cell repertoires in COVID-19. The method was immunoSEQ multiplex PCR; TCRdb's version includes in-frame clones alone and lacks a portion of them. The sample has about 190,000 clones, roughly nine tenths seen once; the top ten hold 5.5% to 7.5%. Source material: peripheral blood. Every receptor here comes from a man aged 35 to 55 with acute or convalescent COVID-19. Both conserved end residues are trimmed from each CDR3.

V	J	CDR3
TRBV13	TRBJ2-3	ASSIRDREADTQY
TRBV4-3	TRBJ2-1	ASSQSGGFNEQF
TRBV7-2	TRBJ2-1	ASSLGSYLYNEQF
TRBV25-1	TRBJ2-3	ASSGMWEGDTQY
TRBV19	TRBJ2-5	ASSTGQGQTQY
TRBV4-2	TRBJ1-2	ASSQGQIYT
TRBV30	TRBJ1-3	ARSGGSGNTIY
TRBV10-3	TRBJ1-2	AISAGQDYGYT
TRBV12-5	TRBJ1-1	ASGFGLNTEAF
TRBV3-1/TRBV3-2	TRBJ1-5	ASSQNTGPNQPQH